This TCR beta chain was recovered during a study of blood T cell repertoires in COVID-19. V shed 1 base, J shed 6 bases, and the junction held 11 bases outside the gene matches. Per germline, CDR1 SGHVS and CDR2 FQNEAQ. This CDR3 spans 18 amino acids. Profiled with immunoSEQ multiplex PCR; TCRdb holds only in-frame clones, not every one. The profile covers 250,000 to 300,000 clones, with approximately 86% appearing a single time and 13% taken by the ten largest. The specimen was peripheral blood. This chain links TRBV7-8 with TRBJ2-3; 12 bases agree with TRBD2. This receptor was identified in a woman aged 70 to 79 with COVID-19, enrolled during active disease. The CDR3 reads CASSLGSGLAGWGDTQYF. CDR3 sequence (DNA): TGTGCCAGCAGCTTAGGCTCTGGACTAGCGGGATGGGGGGATACGCAGTATTTT.